This T cell receptor beta chain derives from a study of T cell responses to AZD1222 COVID-19 vaccine. About the research overall: Analysis merged second doses at about 4 or about 12 weeks.

Notes on the study in general: Close to half of spike-specific TCRs reportedly recognize unmutated variant regions. At baseline, just a handful of AZD1222 recipients tested seropositive. Receipt of two AZD1222 doses was followed by a rise in Spike-specific TCR breadth and depth.

Generated by immunoSEQ multiplex PCR, the TCRdb table keeps only in-frame clones and is missing some. This sample carries some 100,000 clones, roughly 93% of them seen once, and the ten largest clones take about a fifth. The sample holds a few counts of this clone. Its antigen is undetermined. V dropped 6 bases and J dropped 2 bases, with 20 bases sitting between them. Germline V gives CDR1 SNHLY, CDR2 FYNNEI. The CDR3 covers 18 residues. This material consisted of peripheral blood, taken on day 0 of AZD1222 vaccination. This TCR was sampled from an adult in good health. The chain uses TRBV2 and TRBJ2-6; D perhaps matches TRBD2 (6 bases). The CDR3 loop is CASRWKGLLATGANVLTF. As DNA, the CDR3 is TGTGCCAGCAGATGGAAGGGACTGCTGGCTACTGGGGCCAACGTCCTGACTTTC.